One and the same sample provided the 7 T cell receptor beta chains below, sequenced in a study of shared clonotypes between healthy human individuals. Data came from immunoSEQ multiplex PCR; TCRdb stores just in-frame clones and leaves some out. The data hold roughly 2,500,000 clones, with approximately 93% observed a single time. The specimen was naive CD4+ T cells from PBMCs. Subset here: CD45RA+ positively selected. The origin of the receptors is a man aged 18 to 29 in good health. Some clones in this sample may be carry-over from other donors' samples.

This rearrangement joins TRBV6-1 to TRBJ2-2; TRBD1 is a possible D gene (6 bases). V was cut by 6 bases and J by 5 bases, with 13 bases left in between. The CDR3 runs to 14 residues. CDR1 and CDR2 from the germline V gene are MNHNS and SASEGT. This chain's CDR3 is CASRAGARTGELFF. The CDR3 DNA follows: TGTGCCAGCAGGGCAGGGGCGAGGACCGGGGAGCTGTTTTTT.

On this clone itself: Other nucleotide sequences from this sample produce the same CDR3. The chain links TRBV7-9 to TRBJ2-3; D is unresolved. The ends were cut back, 5 bases at V and 0 bases at J, with 3 bases in the middle. The CDR3 is made up of 12 amino acids. Per the germline V gene, CDR1 is SEHNR and CDR2 is FQNEAQ (reference sequence). CDR3 sequence: CASSDSTDTQYF. As DNA, the CDR3 is TGTGCCAGCAGCGATAGCACAGATACGCAGTATTTT. Combining the CDR3 with reference TRBV7-9 and TRBJ2-3 gives the whole variable domain DTGVSQNPRHKITKRGQNVTFRCDPISEHNRLYWYRQTLGQGPEFLTYFQNEAQLEKSRLLSDRFSAERPKGSFSTLEIQRTEQGDSAMYLCASSDSTDTQYFGPGTRLTVL.

The genes are TRBV4-1 and TRBJ2-1, with no clear D. The germline V gene has CDR1 MGHRA and CDR2 YSYEKL. This CDR3 spans 17 amino acids. V shed 1 base and J shed 6 bases, with 19 bases lying between them. CDR3 sequence (DNA): TGCGCCAGCAGCCAAGGCGGCGGAAGTAGGTTAGGCAATGAGCAGTTCTTC. Translation gives CASSQGGGSRLGNEQFF.

V and J are TRBV6-6 and TRBJ1-1; D unresolved. V lost 5 bases, J lost 4 bases, and 11 bases lay in between. CDR1 is MNHNY and CDR2 is SVGAGI in the germline V gene (reference sequence). The length of the CDR3 is 13 residues. CDR3 residues: CASSRIRSTEAFF. The CDR3 nucleotides read TGTGCCAGCAGTCGAATCCGGTCCACTGAAGCTTTCTTT.

The chain uses TRBV4-1 and TRBJ1-2; TRBD1 matches at 7 bases. The germline V gene has CDR1 MGHRA and CDR2 YSYEKL. CDR3 length: 19 residues. V lost 0 bases, J lost 4 bases, and 17 bases stayed unmatched. CDR3 DNA sequence: TGCGCCAGCAGCCAAGAGACTCTTGGAGAGGGGACAGCAGTCTATGGCTACACCTTC. It yields the protein CASSQETLGEGTAVYGYTF.

The chain combines TRBV6-5 with TRBJ2-3, with D uncertain. Trimming cost V 2 bases and J 5 bases, with 8 bases left between them. Germline V gene lookup returns CDR1 MNHEY and CDR2 SVGAGI. CDR3 size: 13 residues. The CDR3 DNA reads TGTGCCAGCAGTTACCCATTTGGAGATACGCAGTATTTT. Its protein product is CASSYPFGDTQYF.

CDR3: CASSTTGVSYEQYF. DNA of the CDR3: TGCGCCAGCAGCACCACAGGGGTTTCCTACGAGCAGTACTTC. The V gene is TRBV5-1, the J gene TRBJ2-7; 7 bases line up with TRBD1. This CDR3 is built from 14 residues. Per the germline V gene, CDR1 is SGHRS and CDR2 is YFSETQ. After removal of 4 bases from V and 1 base from J, the junction contained 5 bases not matched to a gene.